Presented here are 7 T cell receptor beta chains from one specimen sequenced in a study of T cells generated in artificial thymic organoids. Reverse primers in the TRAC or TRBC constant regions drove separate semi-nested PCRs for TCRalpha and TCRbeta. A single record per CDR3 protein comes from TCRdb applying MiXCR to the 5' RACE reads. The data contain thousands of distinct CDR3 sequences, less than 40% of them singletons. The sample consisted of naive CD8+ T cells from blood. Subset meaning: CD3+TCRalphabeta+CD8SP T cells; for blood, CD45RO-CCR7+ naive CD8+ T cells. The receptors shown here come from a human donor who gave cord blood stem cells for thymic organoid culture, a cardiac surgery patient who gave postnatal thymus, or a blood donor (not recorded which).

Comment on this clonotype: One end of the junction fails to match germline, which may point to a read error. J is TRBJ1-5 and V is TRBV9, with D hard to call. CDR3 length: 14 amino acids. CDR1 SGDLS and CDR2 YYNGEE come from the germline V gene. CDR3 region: CPSSVEGMDQPQHF. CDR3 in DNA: TGTCCCAGCAGCGTAGAAGGGATGGACCAGCCCCAGCATTTT.

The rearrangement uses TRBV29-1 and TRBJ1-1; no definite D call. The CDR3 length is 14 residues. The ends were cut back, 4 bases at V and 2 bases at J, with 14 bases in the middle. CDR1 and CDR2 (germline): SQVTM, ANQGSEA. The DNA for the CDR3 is TGCAGCGTTGTCCCCGAGACCTATAACACTGAAGCTTTCTTT. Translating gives CSVVPETYNTEAFF.

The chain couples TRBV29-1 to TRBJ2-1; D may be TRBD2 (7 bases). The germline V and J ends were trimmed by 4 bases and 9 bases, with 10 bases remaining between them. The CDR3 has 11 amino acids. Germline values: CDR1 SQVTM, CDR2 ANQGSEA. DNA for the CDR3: TGCAGCGTTGTAGGGGGGGGTGAGCAGTTCTTC. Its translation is CSVVGGGEQFF.

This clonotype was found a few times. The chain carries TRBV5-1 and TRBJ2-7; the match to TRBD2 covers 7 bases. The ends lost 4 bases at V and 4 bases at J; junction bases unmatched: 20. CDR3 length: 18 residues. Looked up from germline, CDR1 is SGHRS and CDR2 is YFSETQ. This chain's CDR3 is CASSPWTRVEKLWYEQYF. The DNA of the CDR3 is TGCGCCAGCAGCCCGTGGACTAGAGTTGAAAAACTGTGGTACGAGCAGTACTTC.

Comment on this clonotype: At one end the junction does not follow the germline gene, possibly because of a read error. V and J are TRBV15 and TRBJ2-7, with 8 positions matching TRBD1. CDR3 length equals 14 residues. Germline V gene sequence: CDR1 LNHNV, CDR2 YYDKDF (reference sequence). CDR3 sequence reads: CATSRTGSPYERYF. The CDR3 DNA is TGTGCCACCAGCCGGACAGGGTCCCCCTACGAGCGGTACTTC. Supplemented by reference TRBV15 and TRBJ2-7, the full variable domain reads DAMVIQNPRYQVTQFGKPVTLSCSQTLNHNVMYWYQQKSSQAPKLLFHYYDKDFNNEADTPDNFQSRRPNTSFCFLDIRSPGLGDTAMYLCATSRTGSPYERYFGPGTRLTVT.

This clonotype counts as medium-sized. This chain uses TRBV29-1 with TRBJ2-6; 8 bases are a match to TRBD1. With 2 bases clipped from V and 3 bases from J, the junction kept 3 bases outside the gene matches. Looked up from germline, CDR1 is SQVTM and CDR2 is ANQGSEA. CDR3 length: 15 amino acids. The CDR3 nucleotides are TGCAGCGTTGAACAGGGGGCTGGTGGGGCCAACGTCCTGACTTTC. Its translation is CSVEQGAGGANVLTF.

The CDR3 protein is CASSAGGESSYEQYF. In nucleotides, the CDR3 is TGTGCCAGCAGCGCCGGCGGGGAAAGCTCCTACGAGCAGTACTTC. The chain employs TRBV9 and TRBJ2-7, with D perhaps TRBD2 (6 bases). Trimming pared 3 bases from V and 0 bases from J, leaving 13 bases between. This CDR3 has 15 residues. Per the germline V gene, CDR1 is SGDLS and CDR2 is YYNGEE.